This entry lists 19 T cell receptor beta chains sequenced from one sample in a study of T cell responses to AZD1222 COVID-19 vaccine. Assay: immunoSEQ multiplex PCR; the TCRdb copy retains only in-frame clones and omits some. The sample has over 140,000 clones; around 90% are singletons. The sequenced sample was peripheral blood, obtained on day 0 of AZD1222 vaccination. The receptors derive from an adult in good health.

The gene calls are TRBV11-1 and TRBJ2-1; D possibly corresponds to TRBD1 (6 bases). This CDR3 is 18 amino acids long. V dropped 0 bases and J dropped 0 bases, with 15 bases sitting between them. Germline lookup yields CDR1 SGHAT and CDR2 FQDESV (reference sequence). The CDR3 loop reads CASSLAQTGILSYNEQFF. CDR3 DNA: TGTGCCAGCAGCTTAGCCCAAACAGGGATACTCTCCTACAATGAGCAGTTCTTC.

The chain combines TRBV2 with TRBJ1-1; TRBD1 might be the D (5 bases). The germline V gene encodes CDR1 SNHLY and CDR2 FYNNEI. The CDR3 totals 13 residues. The germline V and J ends were trimmed by 6 bases and 4 bases, with 12 bases remaining between them. The CDR3 protein is CASRTGASTEAFF. For the CDR3, the DNA is TGTGCCAGCAGGACCGGGGCCTCCACTGAAGCTTTCTTT.

V gene TRBV5-6 combines with J gene TRBJ2-3; D gene ambiguous. Germline CDR1 SGHDT, CDR2 YYEEEE. The length of the CDR3 is 16 residues. V gave up 0 bases and J gave up 2 bases, with 13 bases separating them. CDR3 protein: CASSLERKSYTDTQYF. The DNA of the CDR3 is TGTGCCAGCAGCTTGGAAAGAAAATCGTACACAGATACGCAGTATTTT.

This clone occurred a few times. This chain uses TRBV5-1 with TRBJ1-2; the D gene is possibly TRBD1 (6 bases). The germline V gene encodes CDR1 SGHRS and CDR2 YFSETQ. This CDR3 is 14 amino acids long. Trimming removed 5 bases from V and 6 bases from J, with 17 bases in between. The DNA of the CDR3 is TGCGCCAGCAGAACCCAACAGGGTCTGGATGGCTACACCTTC. Encoded protein: CASRTQQGLDGYTF. Based on the CDR3 plus reference TRBV5-1 and TRBJ1-2, the full variable domain is KAGVTQTPRYLIKTRGQQVTLSCSPISGHRSVSWYQQTPGQGLQFLFEYFSETQRNKGNFPGRFSGRQFSNSRSEMNVSTLELGDSALYLCASRTQQGLDGYTFGSGTRLTVV.

The chain employs TRBV29-1 and TRBJ2-5; D possibly corresponds to TRBD2 (6 bases). Trimming cost V 7 bases and J 2 bases, with 17 bases left between them. The length of the CDR3 is 14 residues. CDR1 and CDR2 (germline): SQVTM, ANQGSEA. CDR3 protein: CSAQDRRVQETQYF. The DNA of the CDR3 is TGCAGCGCCCAGGATAGGAGGGTACAAGAGACCCAGTACTTC.

V is TRBV20-1 and J is TRBJ2-5; no firm D call. The germline V and J ends were trimmed by 3 bases and 9 bases, with 11 bases remaining between them. CDR1 DFQATT and CDR2 SNEGSKA come from the germline V gene (reference sequence). The CDR3 contains 11 residues. The CDR3 sequence is CSARAGFPQYF. In DNA form, the CDR3 reads TGCAGTGCTAGGGCAGGCTTTCCCCAGTACTTC.

The rearrangement links TRBV13 to TRBJ2-1; 8 bases align to TRBD2. This CDR3 has 15 residues. The junction had 4 bases not matched to a gene; V was cut back by 1 base and J by 5 bases. Germline values: CDR1 PRHDT, CDR2 FYEKMQ (reference sequence). In DNA form, the CDR3 reads TGTGCCAGCAGCTTAGTTCTAGCGGGTCACAATGAGCAGTTCTTC. It translates to CASSLVLAGHNEQFF.

CDR3 sequence: CASSSPRRYSYNSPLHF. DNA of the CDR3: TGTGCCAGCAGCTCACCTCGACGCTACTCCTATAATTCACCCCTCCACTTT. The gene calls are TRBV21-1 and TRBJ1-6. TRBV21-1 is a pseudogene. The CDR3 has 17 amino acids.

The genes are TRBV27 and TRBJ2-7; the D gene is possibly TRBD1 (6 bases). V lost 6 bases to trimming and J lost 0 bases, with 15 bases between them. The CDR3 covers 15 residues. Germline CDR1 MNHEY, CDR2 SMNVEV (reference sequence). DNA of the CDR3: TGTGCCAGCAGCCCTCTGTCCAGGGGCTCCTACGAGCAGTACTTC. Translated: CASSPLSRGSYEQYF.

This sequence joins TRBV5-4 and TRBJ1-1; no reliable D call. The CDR3 has 12 amino acids. The V end was cut by 2 bases, the J end by 6 bases, with 8 bases between. Germline CDR1 reads SGHNT; CDR2 reads YYREEE (reference sequence). The CDR3 sequence is CASSFMGAEAFF. DNA for the CDR3: TGTGCCAGCAGCTTTATGGGAGCTGAAGCTTTCTTT.

The chain is built from TRBV4-1 and TRBJ2-3; D may be TRBD2 (5 bases). V gave up 0 bases and J gave up 0 bases, with 13 bases separating them. The germline CDR1 and CDR2 sequences are MGHRA and YSYEKL. The CDR3 is 17 amino acids. CDR3 coding DNA: TGCGCCAGCAGCCAAGAAACCAGCGGAGCTAGCACAGATACGCAGTATTTT. Its translation: CASSQETSGASTDTQYF.

This clone was seen a single time. CDR3 sequence: CASSQALFSGVYEQYF. The CDR3 nucleotides are TGTGCCAGCTCCCAAGCCTTATTTAGCGGGGTTTACGAGCAGTACTTC. The chain is built from TRBV18 and TRBJ2-7; 8 bases fit TRBD2. The CDR3 covers 16 residues. The ends lost 6 bases at V and 4 bases at J; junction bases unmatched: 14. Germline CDR1 reads KGHSH; CDR2 reads LQKENI.

The genes are TRBV5-1 and TRBJ1-3; D remains ambiguous. The V gene lost 1 base and the J gene lost 0 bases, with 11 bases spanning the gap. The germline gives CDR1 SGHRS, CDR2 YFSETQ. This CDR3 has 16 amino acids. For the CDR3, the DNA is TGCGCCAGCAGCTTGAGCGGAACAGACTCTGGAAACACCATATATTTT. Its protein is CASSLSGTDSGNTIYF.

The chain is built from TRBV24-1 and TRBJ1-5; 7 bases line up with TRBD1. Germline V lookup: CDR1 KGHDR, CDR2 SFDVKD. After removal of 4 bases from V and 3 bases from J, the junction contained 5 bases not matched to a gene. This CDR3 contains 15 residues. CDR3 protein: CATSDTTGPNQPQHF. CDR3 nucleotide sequence: TGTGCCACCAGTGACACGACAGGGCCCAATCAGCCCCAGCATTTT.

J is TRBJ1-3 and V is TRBV7-9; D not certain. The length of the CDR3 is 12 residues. Germline CDR1 reads SEHNR; CDR2 reads FQNEAQ (reference sequence). Trimming removed 0 bases from V and 3 bases from J, with 0 bases in between. In DNA form, the CDR3 reads TGTGCCAGCAGCTTAGCTGGAAACACCATATATTTT. It is translated as CASSLAGNTIYF.

This chain connects TRBV11-3 to TRBJ1-3; D is unresolved. Trimming shortened V by 1 base and J by 4 bases, and 5 bases separated the two germline ends. This CDR3 has 13 amino acids. Germline-derived CDR1 and CDR2 are SGHNT and YENEEA. CDR3 amino acids: CASSLAGGNTIYF. In nucleotides, the CDR3 is TGTGCCAGCAGCTTAGCGGGAGGAAACACCATATATTTT.

This clone was detected once. The chain uses TRBV6-2 or TRBV6-3 and TRBJ2-7; D unresolved. Per the germline V gene, CDR1 is MNHEY and CDR2 is SVGEGT. V was pared by 6 bases and J by 2 bases, with 5 bases between. This CDR3 contains 11 residues. The CDR3 protein is CASSQAYEQYF. The DNA for the CDR3 is TGTGCCAGCAGCCAAGCCTACGAGCAGTACTTC.

The chain combines TRBV19 with TRBJ1-6; D not certain. This CDR3 is built from 15 residues. The V end was cut by 3 bases, the J end by 0 bases, with 6 bases between. CDR1 and CDR2 (germline): LNHDA, SQIVND (reference sequence). CDR3 region: CASSILGSYNSPLHF. In nucleotides, the CDR3 is TGTGCCAGTAGTATCCTGGGCTCCTATAATTCACCCCTCCACTTT.

The chain uses TRBV7-8 and TRBJ1-2; TRBD1 matches 7 bases. This CDR3 region has 15 residues. Germline V gene lookup returns CDR1 SGHVS and CDR2 FQNEAQ. The V gene end was trimmed by 2 bases and the J gene end by 8 bases; junction bases not matched to a gene: 11. CDR3 bases: TGTGCCAGCAGCTTAAATTTTTTACAGGGGAACGGCTACACCTTC. It codes for CASSLNFLQGNGYTF.